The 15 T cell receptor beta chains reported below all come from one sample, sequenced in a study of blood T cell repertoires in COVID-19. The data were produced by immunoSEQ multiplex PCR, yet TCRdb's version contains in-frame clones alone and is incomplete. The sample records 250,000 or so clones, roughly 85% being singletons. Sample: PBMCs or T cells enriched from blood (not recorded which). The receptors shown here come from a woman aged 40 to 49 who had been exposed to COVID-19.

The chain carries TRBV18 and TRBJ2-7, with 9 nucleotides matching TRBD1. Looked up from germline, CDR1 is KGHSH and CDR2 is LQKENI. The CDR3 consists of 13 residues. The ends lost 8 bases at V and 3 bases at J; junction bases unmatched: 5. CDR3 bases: TGTGCCAGCCGGGACAGGGAGGACTACGAGCAGTACTTC. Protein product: CASRDREDYEQYF.

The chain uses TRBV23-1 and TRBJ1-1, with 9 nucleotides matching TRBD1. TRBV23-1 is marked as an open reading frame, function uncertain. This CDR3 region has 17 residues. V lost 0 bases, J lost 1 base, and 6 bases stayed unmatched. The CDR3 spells CASSQSRGDRENTEAFF. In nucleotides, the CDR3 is TGCGCCAGCAGTCAATCTCGCGGGGACAGGGAGAACACTGAAGCTTTCTTT.

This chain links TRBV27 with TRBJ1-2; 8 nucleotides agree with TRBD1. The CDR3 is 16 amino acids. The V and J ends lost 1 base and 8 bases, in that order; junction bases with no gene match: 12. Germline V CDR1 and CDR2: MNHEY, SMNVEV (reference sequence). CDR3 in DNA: TGTGCCAGCAGTTTATTGGGACAGGCGGTGAAGGGAGGCTACACCTTC. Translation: CASSLLGQAVKGGYTF.

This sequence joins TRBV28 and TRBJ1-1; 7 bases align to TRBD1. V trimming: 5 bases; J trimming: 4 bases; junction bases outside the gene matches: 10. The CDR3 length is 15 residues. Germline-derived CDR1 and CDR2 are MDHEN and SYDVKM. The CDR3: CASSMAGGRVTEAFF. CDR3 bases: TGTGCCAGCAGTATGGCAGGGGGAAGGGTCACTGAAGCTTTCTTT.

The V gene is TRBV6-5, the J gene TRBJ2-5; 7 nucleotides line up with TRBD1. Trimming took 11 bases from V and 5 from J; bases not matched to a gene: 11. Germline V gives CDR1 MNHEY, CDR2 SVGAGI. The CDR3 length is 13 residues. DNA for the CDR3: TGTGCCGCCTCGAAGGACAGGAGGGAGACCCAGTACTTC. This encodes CAASKDRRETQYF.

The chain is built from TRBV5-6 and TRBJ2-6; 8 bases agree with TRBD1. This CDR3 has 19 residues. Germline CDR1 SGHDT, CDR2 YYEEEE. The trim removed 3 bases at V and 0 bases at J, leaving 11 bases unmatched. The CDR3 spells CASSWAPGTGLSGANVLTF. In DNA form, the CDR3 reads TGTGCCAGCAGCTGGGCCCCCGGGACAGGTCTCTCTGGGGCCAACGTCCTGACTTTC.

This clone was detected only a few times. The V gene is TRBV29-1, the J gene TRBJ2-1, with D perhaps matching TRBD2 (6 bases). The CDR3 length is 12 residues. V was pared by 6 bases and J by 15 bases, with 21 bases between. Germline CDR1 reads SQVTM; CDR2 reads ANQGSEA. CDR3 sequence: CSVGTGPKNGFF. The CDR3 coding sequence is TGCAGCGTGGGGACTGGTCCCAAAAATGGGTTCTTC.

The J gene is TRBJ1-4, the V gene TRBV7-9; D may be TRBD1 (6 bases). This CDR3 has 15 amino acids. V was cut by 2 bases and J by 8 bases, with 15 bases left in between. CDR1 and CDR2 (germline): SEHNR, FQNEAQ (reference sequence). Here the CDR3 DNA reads TGTGCCAGCAGCTTATTTGGGGGGGCAAGGGAAAAACTGTTTTTT. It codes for CASSLFGGAREKLFF. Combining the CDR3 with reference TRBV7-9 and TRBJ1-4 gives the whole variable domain DTGVSQNPRHKITKRGQNVTFRCDPISEHNRLYWYRQTLGQGPEFLTYFQNEAQLEKSRLLSDRFSAERPKGSFSTLEIQRTEQGDSAMYLCASSLFGGAREKLFFGSGTQLSVL.

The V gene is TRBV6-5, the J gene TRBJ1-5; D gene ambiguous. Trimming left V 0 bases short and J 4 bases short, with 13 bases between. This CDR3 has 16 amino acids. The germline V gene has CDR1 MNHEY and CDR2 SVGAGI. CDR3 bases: TGTGCCAGCAGTTACTCGACTAGGCCCCCTAATCAGCCCCAGCATTTT. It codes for CASSYSTRPPNQPQHF.

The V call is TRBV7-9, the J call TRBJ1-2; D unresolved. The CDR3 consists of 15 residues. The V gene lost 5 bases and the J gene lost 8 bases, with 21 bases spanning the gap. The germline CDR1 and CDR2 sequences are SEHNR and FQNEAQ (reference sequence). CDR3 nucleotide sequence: TGTGCCAGCAGCAGGATGTCCCAGAGGGAGGACGGCTACACCTTC. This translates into CASSRMSQREDGYTF. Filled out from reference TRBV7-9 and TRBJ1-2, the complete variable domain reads DTGVSQNPRHKITKRGQNVTFRCDPISEHNRLYWYRQTLGQGPEFLTYFQNEAQLEKSRLLSDRFSAERPKGSFSTLEIQRTEQGDSAMYLCASSRMSQREDGYTFGSGTRLTVV.

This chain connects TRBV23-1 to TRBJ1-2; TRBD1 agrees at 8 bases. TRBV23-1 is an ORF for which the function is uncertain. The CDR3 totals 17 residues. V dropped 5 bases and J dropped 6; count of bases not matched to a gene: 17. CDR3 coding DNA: TGCGCCAGCAGTGCATCGCCATTCCAGGGGGCAAGAAATGGCTACACCTTC. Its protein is CASSASPFQGARNGYTF.

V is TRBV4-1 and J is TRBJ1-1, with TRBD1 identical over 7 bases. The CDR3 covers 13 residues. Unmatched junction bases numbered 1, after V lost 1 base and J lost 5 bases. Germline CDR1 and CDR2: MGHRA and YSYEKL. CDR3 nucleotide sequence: TGCGCCAGCAGCCAAGGCAGGGGGACTGAAGCTTTCTTT. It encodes CASSQGRGTEAFF.

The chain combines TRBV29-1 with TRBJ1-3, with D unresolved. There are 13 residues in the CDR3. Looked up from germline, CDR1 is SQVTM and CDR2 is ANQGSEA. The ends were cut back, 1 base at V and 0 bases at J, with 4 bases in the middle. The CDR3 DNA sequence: TGCAGCGTTGAAGGGCCCTCTGGAAACACCATATATTTT. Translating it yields CSVEGPSGNTIYF.

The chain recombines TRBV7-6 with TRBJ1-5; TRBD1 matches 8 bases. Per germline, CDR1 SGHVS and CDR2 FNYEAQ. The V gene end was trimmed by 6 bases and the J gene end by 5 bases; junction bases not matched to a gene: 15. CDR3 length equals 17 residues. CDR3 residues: CASSRTTGGTGYQPQHF. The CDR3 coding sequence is TGTGCCAGCAGTCGAACCACCGGAGGGACAGGATATCAGCCCCAGCATTTT.

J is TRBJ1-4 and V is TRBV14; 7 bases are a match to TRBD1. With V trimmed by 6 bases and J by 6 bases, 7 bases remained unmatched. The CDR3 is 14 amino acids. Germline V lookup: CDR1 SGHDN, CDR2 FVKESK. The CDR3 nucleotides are TGTGCCAGCAGGGAGACAGGGCGCGATGAAAAACTGTTTTTT. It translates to CASRETGRDEKLFF.